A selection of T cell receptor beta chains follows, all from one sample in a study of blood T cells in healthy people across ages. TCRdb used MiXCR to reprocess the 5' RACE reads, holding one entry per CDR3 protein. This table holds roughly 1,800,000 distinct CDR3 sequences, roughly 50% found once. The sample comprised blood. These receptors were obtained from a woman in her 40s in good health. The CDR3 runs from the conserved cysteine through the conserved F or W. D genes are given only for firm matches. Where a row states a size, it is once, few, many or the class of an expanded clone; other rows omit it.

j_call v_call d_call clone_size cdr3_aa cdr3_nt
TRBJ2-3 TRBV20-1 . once CSARSPRGTDTQYF TGCAGTGCTAGGTCTCCTAGGGGCACAGATACGCAGTATTTT
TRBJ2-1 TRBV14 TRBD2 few CASSQELTSGDNEQFF TGTGCCAGCAGCCAAGAACTGACTAGCGGGGACAATGAGCAGTTCTTC
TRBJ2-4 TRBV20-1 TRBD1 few CSATDRVSKNIQYF TGCAGTGCTACCGACAGGGTTTCCAAAAACATTCAGTACTTC
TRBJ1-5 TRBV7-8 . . CASSSQGRDQPQHF TGTGCCAGCAGTTCACAGGGACGGGATCAGCCCCAGCATTTT
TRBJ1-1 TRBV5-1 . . CASSPGFRDTEAFF TGCGCCAGCAGCCCAGGATTTCGGGACACTGAAGCTTTCTTT
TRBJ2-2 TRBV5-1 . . CASSLAWNTGELFF TGCGCCAGCAGCTTGGCCTGGAACACCGGGGAGCTGTTTTTT
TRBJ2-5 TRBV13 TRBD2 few CASSLGSSGMQETQYF TGTGCCAGCAGCTTAGGTTCCAGCGGGATGCAAGAGACCCAGTACTTC
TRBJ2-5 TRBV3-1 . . CASSQVHVQETQYF TGTGCCAGCAGCCAAGTCCACGTACAAGAGACCCAGTACTTC
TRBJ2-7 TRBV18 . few CASSPKQAYEQYF TGTGCCAGCTCACCAAAACAAGCCTACGAGCAGTACTTC
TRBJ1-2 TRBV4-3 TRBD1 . CASSQVRGGDSSYGYAF TGCGCCAGCAGCCAAGTCCGGGGCGGGGACAGTTCCTATGGCTACGCCTTC
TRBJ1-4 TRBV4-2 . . CASSEKRQEKLFF TGTGCCAGCAGCGAAAAACGACAAGAAAAACTGTTTTTT
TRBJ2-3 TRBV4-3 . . CASSQGLGGIKDTQYF TGCGCCAGCAGCCAAGGTTTAGGGGGAATTAAAGATACGCAGTATTTT
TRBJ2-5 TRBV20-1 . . CSLSGTLQETQYF TGCAGTCTTTCCGGGACACTCCAAGAGACCCAGTACTTC
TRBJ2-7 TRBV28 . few CASSLSQPGTYEQYF TGTGCCAGCAGTTTGAGCCAACCGGGCACCTACGAGCAGTACTTC
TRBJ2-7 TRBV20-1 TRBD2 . CSASGGVGEQYF TGCAGTGCTAGTGGGGGGGTCGGCGAGCAGTACTTC
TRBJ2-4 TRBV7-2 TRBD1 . CASSFQTGGGNIQYF TGTGCCAGCAGCTTCCAGACAGGGGGCGGAAACATTCAGTACTTC
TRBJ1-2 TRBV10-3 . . CAIRIGDGYGYTF TGTGCCATCAGAATCGGTGATGGATATGGCTACACCTTC
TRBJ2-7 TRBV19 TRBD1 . CASRSRGQTYEQYF TGTGCCAGTAGGAGCCGGGGACAGACATACGAGCAGTACTTC
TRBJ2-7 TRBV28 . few CASSQYRGSYEQYF TGTGCCAGCAGTCAATACAGAGGCTCCTACGAGCAGTACTTC
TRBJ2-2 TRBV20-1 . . CSARPPPGTGGELFF TGCAGTGCTAGACCCCCGCCAGGGACGGGCGGGGAGCTGTTTTTT
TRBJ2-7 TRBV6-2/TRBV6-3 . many CASSPLSYEQYF TGTGCCAGCAGCCCTCTTTCCTACGAGCAGTACTTC
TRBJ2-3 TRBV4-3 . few CASSPFWSTDTQYF TGCGCCAGCAGCCCGTTCTGGAGCACAGATACGCAGTATTTT
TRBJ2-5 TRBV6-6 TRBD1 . CASAKLGGQGLETQYF TGTGCCAGCGCGAAACTCGGGGGACAGGGTTTAGAGACCCAGTACTTC
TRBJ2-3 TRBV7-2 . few CASSLIRGTDTQYF TGTGCCAGCAGCTTAATCCGGGGCACAGATACGCAGTATTTT
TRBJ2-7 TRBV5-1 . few CASSNTGGIRGEQYF TGCGCCAGCAGTAATACCGGGGGTATTCGTGGGGAGCAGTACTTC
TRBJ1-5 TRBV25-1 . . CASSESSGYSNQPQHF TGTGCCAGCAGTGAATCCAGTGGGTATAGCAATCAGCCCCAGCATTTT
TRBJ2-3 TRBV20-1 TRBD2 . CSARTSGGGDTQYF TGCAGTGCTAGGACTAGCGGGGGAGGAGATACGCAGTATTTT
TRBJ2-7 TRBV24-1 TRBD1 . CATRGTGDEQYF TGTGCCACCAGGGGGACAGGGGACGAGCAGTACTTC
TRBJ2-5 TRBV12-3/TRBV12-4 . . CASSVNTAETQYF TGTGCCAGCAGTGTGAACACCGCGGAGACCCAGTACTTC